This T cell receptor (beta chain) is drawn from a study of T-cell reconstitution after alpha-beta-depleted transplantation in children. In its sample, this clonotype was seen a few times. CDR3 length: 14 amino acids. Germline values: CDR1 SEHNR, CDR2 FQNEAQ (reference sequence). V lost 6 bases to trimming and J lost 0 bases, with 9 bases between them. Unique molecular identifiers were used in preparing the TCRbeta library. One entry per CDR3 protein, called by TCRdb with MiXCR from the PCR reads. The sample lists approximately 390,000 distinct CDR3 sequences; roughly 10% were seen once. The chain carries TRBV7-9 and TRBJ2-1, with D uncertain. The sample consisted of PBMCs from the stem cell graft donor, taken from the stem cell graft. The receptor was derived from a human donor who donated a stem cell graft to a child with acute myeloid leukemia. Here the CDR3 DNA reads TGTGCCAGCAGATCGGAGAGCTCCTACAATGAGCAGTTCTTC. It yields the protein CASRSESSYNEQFF. The full variable domain, with the rest looked up from reference TRBV7-9 and TRBJ2-1, is DTGVSQNPRHKITKRGQNVTFRCDPISEHNRLYWYRQTLGQGPEFLTYFQNEAQLEKSRLLSDRFSAERPKGSFSTLEIQRTEQGDSAMYLCASRSESSYNEQFFGPGTRLTVL.